The 27 T cell receptor beta chains listed next were all sequenced from one sample in a study of blood T cell repertoires in COVID-19. Assay: immunoSEQ multiplex PCR; the TCRdb copy retains only in-frame clones and omits some. The sample holds about 190,000 clones, over 75% seen once. Sequencing was carried out using peripheral blood. Every receptor here comes from a woman aged 45-65 years with acute or convalescent COVID-19.

This clone was seen a handful of times. The CDR3 sequence is CASSGVGMVEQYF. The CDR3 DNA sequence: TGTGCCAGCAGTGGTGTCGGTATGGTAGAGCAGTACTTC. V gene TRBV2 combines with J gene TRBJ2-7; D is undetermined. Trimming took 4 bases from V and 7 from J, leaving 14 bases between them. CDR1 and CDR2 (germline): SNHLY, FYNNEI. The CDR3 is 13 residues long. The whole variable domain, remainder taken from reference TRBV2 and TRBJ2-7, is EPEVTQTPSHQVTQMGQEVILRCVPISNHLYFYWYRQILGQKVEFLVSFYNNEISEKSEIFDDQFSVERPDGSNFTLKIRSTKLEDSAMYFCASSGVGMVEQYFGPGTRLTVT.

V is TRBV19 and J is TRBJ1-4, with D possibly TRBD1 on 5 matching bases. Trimming took 6 bases from V and 2 from J, leaving 16 bases between them. The germline CDR1 and CDR2 sequences are LNHDA and SQIVND (reference sequence). CDR3 size: 16 residues. The CDR3 region has the DNA TGTGCCAGTAGGCGAGGGACGGGAGAGACTAATGAAAAACTGTTTTTT. Translated, it gives CASRRGTGETNEKLFF.

This sequence joins TRBV5-6 and TRBJ1-2, with D unresolved. CDR1 is SGHDT and CDR2 is YYEEEE in the germline V gene. This CDR3 comprises 15 residues. V was clipped by 0 bases and J by 4 bases, with 13 bases between them. In DNA form, the CDR3 reads TGTGCCAGCAGCTTGGGGCAGCCGGAGCTCTATGGCTACACCTTC. Protein product: CASSLGQPELYGYTF.

This chain joins TRBV6-5 and TRBJ2-3; D may be TRBD2 (5 bases). This CDR3 has 15 amino acids. Per the germline V gene, CDR1 is MNHEY and CDR2 is SVGAGI. Trimming stripped 2 bases from V and 0 bases from J, with 9 bases between. CDR3 sequence reads: CASSYGWTSTDTQYF. DNA for the CDR3: TGTGCCAGCAGTTACGGCTGGACTAGCACAGATACGCAGTATTTT.

This chain links TRBV19 with TRBJ2-1; 7 positions agree with TRBD1. Germline CDR1 is LNHDA and CDR2 is SQIVND (reference sequence). The trim removed 7 bases at V and 3 bases at J, leaving 9 bases unmatched. This CDR3 has 15 amino acids. The DNA of the CDR3 is TGTGCCAGTACCCCGGGACAGCCTTTCTACAATGAGCAGTTCTTC. Amino acids: CASTPGQPFYNEQFF.

This clone was picked up one time. The chain combines TRBV6-6 with TRBJ2-7; TRBD1 aligns across 11 bases. Germline values: CDR1 MNHNY, CDR2 SVGAGI (reference sequence). Losses at the gene ends were 8 bases for V and 6 bases for J; bases not matched to a gene: 9. This CDR3 is 14 amino acids long. CDR3 DNA: TGTGCCAGCGGGGACAGGGGGGGCTCGTCCGAGCAGTACTTC. Its protein product is CASGDRGGSSEQYF.

The chain has TRBV25-1 and TRBJ2-5, with 7 bases matching TRBD1. CDR1 and CDR2 (germline): MGHDK, SYGVNS. The V and J ends lost 6 bases and 6 bases, in that order; junction bases with no gene match: 10. The CDR3 consists of 14 residues. The CDR3, as DNA: TGTGCCAGCAGCGAACCGGGACAGACGAAGACCCAGTACTTC. It codes for CASSEPGQTKTQYF.

The chain uses TRBV7-2 and TRBJ1-1; 8 nucleotides line up with TRBD1. The ends lost 4 bases at V and 3 bases at J; junction bases unmatched: 4. Germline values: CDR1 SGHTA, CDR2 FQGNSA. This CDR3 contains 14 residues. This chain's CDR3 is CASSSYRGDTEAFF. The CDR3 DNA reads as TGTGCCAGCAGCTCTTACAGGGGGGACACTGAAGCTTTCTTT.

This chain links TRBV5-1 with TRBJ2-1; 8 nucleotides agree with TRBD1. V dropped 2 bases and J dropped 2; count of bases not matched to a gene: 18. The length of the CDR3 is 20 residues. Germline values: CDR1 SGHRS, CDR2 YFSETQ. The CDR3 sequence is CASSLLGQVPGLRTYNEQFF. DNA for the CDR3: TGCGCCAGCAGCTTACTGGGACAGGTCCCAGGGTTACGGACCTACAATGAGCAGTTCTTC.

The gene calls are TRBV7-2 and TRBJ1-3; D uncertain. In germline, CDR1 is SGHTA, CDR2 FQGNSA. V lost 1 base to trimming and J lost 0 bases, with 7 bases between them. The CDR3 has 15 residues. The CDR3 DNA is TGTGCCAGCAGCTTAGTTCGGGGCTCTGGAAACACCATATATTTT. This gives the protein CASSLVRGSGNTIYF.

The chain employs TRBV7-6 and TRBJ2-1, with TRBD2 matching over 14 bases. The V segment lost 0 bases and the J segment 9 bases; nucleotides outside the gene matches: 7. The V gene's germline CDR1 is SGHVS and CDR2 FNYEAQ. This CDR3 comprises 17 residues. The CDR3 nucleotides are TGTGCCAGCAGCTTAGCCGGGACTAGCGGGAGAGTTAGTGAGCAGTTCTTC. This gives the protein CASSLAGTSGRVSEQFF.

The CDR3 here is CASSVAINRSSGGPTEDEQYF. The DNA for the CDR3 is TGTGCCAGCAGCGTAGCCATCAATCGTTCTAGCGGGGGACCAACGGAGGACGAGCAGTACTTC. The V gene is TRBV9, the J gene TRBJ2-7, with 10 nucleotides matching TRBD2. This CDR3 spans 21 amino acids. V shed 0 bases and J 5 bases; nucleotides not matched to a gene: 23. CDR1 is SGDLS and CDR2 is YYNGEE in the germline V gene.

CDR3 in DNA: TGCGCCAGCAGCTTGGATAGCGGGGAGCAAGATACGCAGTATTTT. It codes for CASSLDSGEQDTQYF. The V call is TRBV5-1, the J call TRBJ2-3; 8 bases map to TRBD2. Germline-derived CDR1 and CDR2 are SGHRS and YFSETQ. The CDR3 has 15 amino acids. After removal of 0 bases from V and 5 bases from J, the junction contained 5 bases not matched to a gene.

This clone came up once. The V and J genes are TRBV6-6 and TRBJ2-3; TRBD2 matches at 10 bases. The ends lost 2 bases at V and 1 base at J; junction bases unmatched: 3. The CDR3 is made up of 16 amino acids. Germline V gene data show CDR1 as MNHNY and CDR2 as SVGAGI (reference sequence). Written as DNA, the CDR3 is TGTGCCAGCAGTTACCCTCTAGCGGGGGGCACAGATACGCAGTATTTT. Amino acids: CASSYPLAGGTDTQYF.

This clone was seen just once. The rearrangement uses TRBV18 and TRBJ1-1, with 8 bases fitting TRBD1. Germline V gene sequence: CDR1 KGHSH, CDR2 LQKENI. V lost 4 bases to trimming and J lost 6 bases; unmatched junction nucleotides: 7. The CDR3 length is 14 residues. The CDR3: CASSLQGALAEAFF. CDR3 nucleotide sequence: TGTGCCAGCTCACTTCAGGGGGCCCTCGCTGAAGCTTTCTTT.

J is TRBJ2-7 and V is TRBV3-1 (or the pseudogene TRBV3-2), with D tentatively TRBD2 (5 bases). This CDR3 contains 13 residues. The germline V gene encodes CDR1 LGHDT and CDR2 YNNKEL (reference sequence). V was clipped by 4 bases and J by 0 bases, with 7 bases between them. The CDR3 protein is CASSRRDSYEQYF. DNA of the CDR3: TGTGCCAGCAGCCGTCGGGACTCCTACGAGCAGTACTTC.

This clone was recorded a few times. The chain recombines TRBV5-8 with TRBJ1-3; TRBD1 might be the D (6 bases). The CDR3 covers 14 residues. The V gene's germline CDR1 is SGHTS and CDR2 YDEGEE. The V end was cut by 2 bases, the J end by 6 bases, with 12 bases between. CDR3 sequence reads: CASSFTGNENTIYF. In DNA, the CDR3 is TGTGCCAGCAGCTTTACAGGGAACGAAAACACCATATATTTT.

The chain couples TRBV10-2 to TRBJ2-7; TRBD1 matches 9 bases. This CDR3 comprises 16 residues. Unmatched junction bases numbered 8, after V lost 2 bases and J lost 3 bases. CDR1 and CDR2 (germline): WSHSY, SAAADI. CDR3 nucleotides: TGCGCCAGCAGTGAGGACCGGGACAGGGCGTTCTACGAGCAGTACTTC. Translation gives CASSEDRDRAFYEQYF.

V is TRBV18 and J is TRBJ2-1; 12 nucleotides match TRBD2. Per the germline V gene, CDR1 is KGHSH and CDR2 is LQKENI. V trimming: 3 bases; J trimming: 8 bases; junction bases outside the gene matches: 11. This CDR3 contains 17 residues. CDR3 nucleotide sequence: TGTGCCAGCTCACCCATGCGGACTAGCGGGGAGGGGGATGAGCAGTTCTTC. This translates into CASSPMRTSGEGDEQFF.

This clone has only one observation. This chain joins TRBV3-1 (or the pseudogene TRBV3-2) and TRBJ1-1; D not resolved. The ends were cut back, 4 bases at V and 5 bases at J, with 11 bases in the middle. This CDR3 is 13 amino acids long. CDR1 and CDR2 from the germline V gene are LGHDT and YNNKEL (reference sequence). For the CDR3, the DNA is TGTGCCAGCAGCCCTTTTAGAGGGACTGAAGCTTTCTTT. It is translated as CASSPFRGTEAFF.

The J gene is TRBJ1-4, the V gene TRBV6-5; 8 nucleotides line up with TRBD1. The CDR3 contains 13 residues. The V and J ends lost 10 bases and 3 bases, in that order; junction bases with no gene match: 4. From germline, CDR1 is MNHEY and CDR2 SVGAGI. DNA of the CDR3: TGTGCCATAGGACAGGGACCTAATGAAAAACTGTTTTTT. Its translation: CAIGQGPNEKLFF.

CDR3 DNA sequence: TGTGCCATCCAGCCGGGACACTCCTACGAGCAGTACTTC. Protein sequence: CAIQPGHSYEQYF. The rearrangement uses TRBV2 and TRBJ2-7, with D perhaps TRBD1 (6 bases). CDR1 and CDR2 from the germline V gene are SNHLY and FYNNEI. The CDR3 sequence is 13 residues long. Trimming removed 10 bases at V and 0 bases at J, with 13 bases between. The full variable domain, in which reference TRBV2 and TRBJ2-7 provide the parts outside the CDR3, is EPEVTQTPSHQVTQMGQEVILRCVPISNHLYFYWYRQILGQKVEFLVSFYNNEISEKSEIFDDQFSVERPDGSNFTLKIRSTKLEDSAMYFCAIQPGHSYEQYFGPGTRLTVT.

The gene calls are TRBV5-1 and TRBJ1-2, with D possibly matching TRBD1 (5 bases). The V gene lost 0 bases and the J gene lost 1 base, with 16 bases spanning the gap. The germline CDR1 and CDR2 sequences are SGHRS and YFSETQ. The CDR3 runs 17 residues. The CDR3 here is CASSLEGRAALNYGYTF. In DNA form, the CDR3 reads TGCGCCAGCAGCTTGGAGGGGAGGGCAGCTCTTAACTATGGCTACACCTTC.

The chain joins TRBV5-6 to TRBJ2-1; 13 bases are shared with TRBD2. The CDR3 length is 15 residues. Per the germline V gene, CDR1 is SGHDT and CDR2 is YYEEEE. With V trimmed by 3 bases and J by 6 bases, 3 bases remained unmatched. The chain's CDR3 is CASSYGLAGVNEQFF. CDR3 DNA: TGTGCCAGCAGCTACGGACTAGCGGGGGTCAATGAGCAGTTCTTC.

Ten or more counts support this clone. V and J are TRBV3-1 (or the pseudogene TRBV3-2) and TRBJ2-5; a possible D gene is TRBD1 (6 bases). Trimming removed 3 bases from V and 6 bases from J, with 14 bases in between. This CDR3 comprises 14 residues. Germline CDR1 is LGHDT and CDR2 is YNNKEL (reference sequence). CDR3 DNA sequence: TGTGCCAGCAGCCACTACAGGGAAATCAAGACCCAGTACTTC. Residues: CASSHYREIKTQYF.

A word on this clone: Compared with germline, one end of the junction differs, possibly owing to a read error. The rearrangement links TRBV7-7 to TRBJ2-2, with D possibly being TRBD1 (6 bases). The CDR3 contains 17 residues. Germline V CDR1 and CDR2: SSHAT, FNYEAQ (reference sequence). DNA of the CDR3: TGTGCTAGCAGCGCCCTGTTGGGGGACACCAGGACCGGGGAGCTGTTTTTT. This encodes CASSALLGDTRTGELFF.

The chain employs TRBV5-1 and TRBJ1-1; 12 bases are shared with TRBD1. Germline assignment: CDR1 SGHRS and CDR2 YFSETQ. The CDR3 totals 17 residues. The V gene end was trimmed by 3 bases and the J gene end by 7 bases; junction bases not matched to a gene: 13. CDR3 nucleotides: TGCGCCAGCAGCTCGCTGAGCCCGGGACAGGGGGCGAGTGAAGCTTTCTTT. Its translation: CASSSLSPGQGASEAFF.